Presented here are 25 T cell receptor beta chains from one specimen sequenced in a study of blood T cell repertoires in COVID-19. TCRdb keeps only in-frame clones here, not all; method: immunoSEQ multiplex PCR. Among 130,000 or so clones, over 75% were seen once, and the ten largest hold 3% to 5%. The sample consisted of peripheral blood. The receptors here all came from a man in his sixties with acute or convalescent COVID-19.

The chain has TRBV13 and TRBJ2-5; D is perhaps TRBD1 (6 bases). Germline values: CDR1 PRHDT, CDR2 FYEKMQ (reference sequence). V shed 2 bases and J shed 4 bases, with 17 bases lying between them. CDR3 length equals 16 residues. CDR3 sequence (DNA): TGTGCCAGCAGCTTACGGGCGACAGGCTCGGCAGAGACCCAGTACTTC. Protein sequence: CASSLRATGSAETQYF.

This rearrangement joins TRBV6-2 or TRBV6-3 to TRBJ1-1, with D tentatively TRBD1 (5 bases). The germline V gene encodes CDR1 MNHEY and CDR2 SVGEGT. The CDR3 runs to 17 residues. Trimming stripped 6 bases from V and 3 bases from J, with 23 bases between. The CDR3 reads CASSPAGGTKWDTEAFF. CDR3 nucleotide sequence: TGTGCCAGCAGCCCGGCCGGAGGGACGAAATGGGACACTGAAGCTTTCTTT.

This clone showed up just once. The chain combines TRBV14 with TRBJ1-4; D call uncertain. Germline values: CDR1 SGHDN, CDR2 FVKESK. The CDR3 covers 12 residues. The germline V and J ends were trimmed by 4 bases and 4 bases, with 4 bases remaining between them. CDR3 DNA sequence: TGTGCCAGCAGCCCCTTTAATGAAAAACTGTTTTTT. This translates into CASSPFNEKLFF.

The chain has TRBV9 and TRBJ2-2, with D perhaps matching TRBD1 (5 bases). CDR1 and CDR2 (germline): SGDLS, YYNGEE. V was shortened by 4 bases and J by 4 bases, with 14 bases between the two germline ends. This CDR3 is built from 15 residues. The chain's CDR3 is CASSPRQGATGELFF. The CDR3 DNA follows: TGTGCCAGCAGCCCCCGACAAGGGGCCACCGGGGAGCTGTTTTTT.

The chain links TRBV12-1 to TRBJ1-5; whether TRBD1, the table's D call, matches the DNA was not checked. TRBV12-1 corresponds to a pseudogene. The CDR3 runs 18 residues. In nucleotides, the CDR3 is TGTGCCAGCAGCTTTTCCCATGGGGCCGCCAATTTTTCTCAGCCCCAGCATTTT. Protein sequence: CASSFSHGAANFSQPQHF.

The chain carries TRBV24-1 and TRBJ2-1; 10 positions match TRBD2. Germline V CDR1 and CDR2: KGHDR, SFDVKD. CDR3 length: 19 amino acids. Trimming removed 6 bases from V and 2 bases from J; junction bases left unmatched: 15. CDR3 region: CATSTPRVSGRTAYNEQFF. CDR3 bases: TGTGCCACCAGTACCCCTCGGGTTAGCGGGAGGACTGCCTACAATGAGCAGTTCTTC.

The J gene is TRBJ2-3, the V gene TRBV6-2 or TRBV6-3, with 14 nucleotides matching TRBD2. From germline, CDR1 is MNHEY and CDR2 SVGEGT. The CDR3 has 16 amino acids. With 5 bases clipped from V and 6 bases from J, the junction kept 7 bases outside the gene matches. As DNA, the CDR3 is TGTGCCAGCAGTGGTAGACTAGCGGGGGGGAAGGATACGCAGTATTTT. It encodes CASSGRLAGGKDTQYF.

This chain connects TRBV9 to TRBJ1-3; 7 bases map to TRBD1. The CDR3 has 15 residues. Germline V gene lookup returns CDR1 SGDLS and CDR2 YYNGEE. J lost 0 bases, V lost 4 bases, and 4 bases had no gene match. In DNA form, the CDR3 reads TGTGCCAGCAGCCCGGGACAGCCCTCTGGAAACACCATATATTTT. Its translation: CASSPGQPSGNTIYF.

The chain has TRBV6-2 or TRBV6-3 and TRBJ2-5, with D maybe TRBD2 (7 bases). The V gene's germline CDR1 is MNHEY and CDR2 SVGEGT. Trimming removed 2 bases at V and 14 bases at J, with 15 bases between. There are 12 residues in the CDR3. The CDR3 protein is CASSYEAGQGYF. CDR3 coding DNA: TGTGCCAGCAGTTACGAAGCGGGACAAGGCTACTTC.

This clone was recorded a few times. This chain joins TRBV12-5 and TRBJ2-3; 8 bases are a match to TRBD1. This CDR3 is 15 amino acids long. V shed 7 bases, J shed 3 bases, and the junction held 9 bases outside the gene matches. Germline V gene data show CDR1 as LGHNT and CDR2 as FRNRAP. CDR3 sequence reads: CASAPRTGITDTQYF. The CDR3, as DNA: TGTGCTAGTGCCCCTCGGACAGGGATTACAGATACGCAGTATTTT.

This chain joins TRBV19 and TRBJ1-6; D is perhaps TRBD1 (5 bases). The ends were cut back, 6 bases at V and 8 bases at J, with 17 bases in the middle. Germline CDR1 is LNHDA and CDR2 is SQIVND (reference sequence). This CDR3 comprises 15 residues. CDR3 sequence reads: CASRPGGHWDSPLHF. CDR3 DNA: TGTGCCAGTAGGCCCGGGGGTCATTGGGATTCACCCCTCCACTTT.

The table lists this clone with a few counts. The chain is built from TRBV6-6 and TRBJ2-7; TRBD1 matches 10 bases. The V gene end was trimmed by 2 bases and the J gene end by 7 bases; junction bases not matched to a gene: 8. The CDR3 is made up of 15 amino acids. CDR1 and CDR2 from the germline V gene are MNHNY and SVGAGI (reference sequence). The CDR3 coding sequence is TGTGCCAGCAGTTACCAGGGACAGGGGAGGGAAGAGCAGTACTTC. Translated, it gives CASSYQGQGREEQYF.

The V gene is TRBV19, the J gene TRBJ1-5; 7 bases are a match to TRBD1. The CDR3 contains 15 residues. Germline CDR1 reads LNHDA; CDR2 reads SQIVND (reference sequence). Germline trimming cut 5 bases from V and 1 base from J; bases unmatched to any gene: 5. DNA of the CDR3: TGTGCCAGTAGTCCCGGACAGGACAGCAATCAGCCCCAGCATTTT. Translating it yields CASSPGQDSNQPQHF.

The chain links TRBV11-2 to TRBJ2-1; 7 bases fit TRBD2. Per the germline V gene, CDR1 is SGHAT and CDR2 is FQNNGV. The CDR3 is 15 residues long. J gave up 4 bases and V 8 bases, and 11 bases lay outside the gene matches. The CDR3 loop reads CASSLGRDAYNEQFF. DNA of the CDR3: TGTGCCAGCTCTTTGGGGAGGGATGCATACAATGAGCAGTTCTTC.

This clone was counted many times. The J gene is TRBJ1-1, the V gene TRBV7-2; no firm D call. Germline lookup yields CDR1 SGHTA and CDR2 FQGNSA. Trimming took 4 bases from V and 4 from J, leaving 13 bases between them. This CDR3 comprises 14 residues. CDR3 region: CASSSLAGGTEAFF. The CDR3 DNA sequence: TGTGCCAGCAGCTCACTGGCCGGCGGCACTGAAGCTTTCTTT.

V is TRBV18 and J is TRBJ2-7, with a possible D match to TRBD1 (6 bases). The CDR3 length is 14 residues. Germline CDR1 reads KGHSH; CDR2 reads LQKENI. V was trimmed by 6 bases and J by 3 bases, leaving 15 bases between them. CDR3 residues: CASSPPTGNYEQYF. CDR3 nucleotides: TGTGCCAGCTCCCCCCCGACAGGAAACTACGAGCAGTACTTC.

This chain links TRBV19 with TRBJ2-7, with 10 bases matching TRBD1. The CDR3 totals 17 residues. The J segment lost 5 bases and the V segment lost 7 bases, leaving 17 bases of the junction unmatched. Germline V gene sequence: CDR1 LNHDA, CDR2 SQIVND (reference sequence). The CDR3 DNA reads TGTGCCAGTACCACGACCTTGGCGGGACAGGGGAAAAACGAGCAGTACTTC. It specifies CASTTTLAGQGKNEQYF. Full variable domain (outside the CDR3, taken from reference TRBV19 and TRBJ2-7): DGGITQSPKYLFRKEGQNVTLSCEQNLNHDAMYWYRQDPGQGLRLIYYSQIVNDFQKGDIAEGYSVSREKKESFPLTVTSAQKNPTAFYLCASTTTLAGQGKNEQYFGPGTRLTVT.

The CDR3 here is CAISEGPRNTEAFF. Written as DNA, the CDR3 is TGTGCCATCAGTGAGGGGCCCCGGAACACTGAAGCTTTCTTT. The rearrangement joins TRBV10-3 to TRBJ1-1; no definite D call. CDR1 is ENHRY, CDR2 SYGVKD, per germline. The CDR3 is made up of 14 amino acids. V was shortened by 2 bases and J by 1 base, with 8 bases between the two germline ends.

The chain links TRBV6-6 to TRBJ1-5; 7 bases fit TRBD1. This CDR3 region has 13 residues. J lost 4 bases, V lost 7 bases, and 4 bases had no gene match. The germline gives CDR1 MNHNY, CDR2 SVGAGI (reference sequence). The CDR3 loop is CASTWTGNQPQHF. For the CDR3, the DNA is TGTGCCAGCACCTGGACAGGTAATCAGCCCCAGCATTTT.

V usage is TRBV28 and J usage is TRBJ2-7, with TRBD2 matching 9 bases. Germline CDR1 MDHEN, CDR2 SYDVKM. This CDR3 has 15 residues. V lost 3 bases, J lost 0 bases, and 3 bases stayed unmatched. CDR3 DNA: TGTGCCAGCAGTTTCCTAGCGGGAAGCTCCTACGAGCAGTACTTC. Translated, it gives CASSFLAGSSYEQYF.

This clone was seen a few times. A read error may produce the germline difference seen at one junction end. The genes are TRBV4-2 and TRBJ1-1; TRBD1 aligns across 9 bases. In germline, CDR1 is LGHNA, CDR2 YNFKEQ. The CDR3 is 11 residues long. CDR3 protein: CASSQGQGSSF. In DNA, the CDR3 is TGTGCCAGCAGCCAGGGACAGGGCAGTTCCTTT.

The chain has TRBV6-1 and TRBJ2-1, with TRBD2 as a possible D gene (6 bases). CDR3 size: 16 residues. Germline CDR1 is MNHNS and CDR2 is SASEGT. Trimming shortened V by 4 bases and J by 1 base, and 14 bases separated the two germline ends. For the CDR3, the DNA is TGTGCCAGCAGTGGGAACTTAGCGGCTTCCTACAATGAGCAGTTCTTC. It encodes CASSGNLAASYNEQFF.

This rearrangement joins TRBV6-5 to TRBJ2-1; the match to TRBD2 covers 11 bases. There are 15 residues in the CDR3. J gave up 10 bases and V 6 bases, and 11 bases lay outside the gene matches. Per germline, CDR1 MNHEY and CDR2 SVGAGI. In DNA form, the CDR3 reads TGTGCCAGCAGGACCGGGACTAGCGGCCTCCTGGAGCAGTTCTTC. Protein: CASRTGTSGLLEQFF.

This chain links TRBV4-2 with TRBJ2-1, with D perhaps matching TRBD2 (5 bases). Germline V CDR1 and CDR2: LGHNA, YNFKEQ. This CDR3 has 17 residues. V lost 0 bases and J 4 bases, leaving 16 bases between the germline ends. The CDR3 DNA follows: TGTGCCAGCAGCCAAGATAATCCGAGCGGCCGTTACAATGAGCAGTTCTTC. Residues: CASSQDNPSGRYNEQFF.

This clone has only one observation. This sequence joins TRBV1 and TRBJ2-3; the listed D gene, TRBD2, was not tested against the DNA. TRBV1 is deemed a pseudogene. This CDR3 has 17 residues. The CDR3 loop is CTSSHEARVEGPDTQYF. The CDR3 coding sequence is TGCACCAGCAGCCACGAGGCTCGGGTGGAAGGCCCAGATACGCAGTATTTT.